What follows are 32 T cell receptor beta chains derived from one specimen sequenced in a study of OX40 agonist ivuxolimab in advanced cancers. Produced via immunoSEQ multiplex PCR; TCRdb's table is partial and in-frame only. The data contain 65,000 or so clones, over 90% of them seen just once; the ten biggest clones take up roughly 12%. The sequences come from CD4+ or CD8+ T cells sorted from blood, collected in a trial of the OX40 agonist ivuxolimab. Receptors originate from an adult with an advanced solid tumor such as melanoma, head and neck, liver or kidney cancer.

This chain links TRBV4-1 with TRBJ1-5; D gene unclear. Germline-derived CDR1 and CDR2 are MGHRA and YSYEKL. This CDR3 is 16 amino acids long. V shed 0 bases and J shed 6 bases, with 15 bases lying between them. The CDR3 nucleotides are TGCGCCAGCAGCCAAGAGTCCCTGGGAGGGAGTCAGCCCCAGCATTTT. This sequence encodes CASSQESLGGSQPQHF.

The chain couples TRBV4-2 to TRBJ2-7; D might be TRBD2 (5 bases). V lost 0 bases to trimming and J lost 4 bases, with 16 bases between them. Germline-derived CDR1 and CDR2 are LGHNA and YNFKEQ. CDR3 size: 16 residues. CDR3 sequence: CASSQDHFVRVYEQYF. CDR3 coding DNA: TGTGCCAGCAGCCAAGATCACTTTGTGAGGGTGTACGAGCAGTACTTC.

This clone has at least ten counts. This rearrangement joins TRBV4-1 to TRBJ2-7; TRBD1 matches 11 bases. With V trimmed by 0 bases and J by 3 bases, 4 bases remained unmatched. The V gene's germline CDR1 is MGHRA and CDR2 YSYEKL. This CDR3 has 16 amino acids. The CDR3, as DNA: TGCGCCAGCAGCCAAGATCGCGGGACAGGGGGCTACGAGCAGTACTTC. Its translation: CASSQDRGTGGYEQYF.

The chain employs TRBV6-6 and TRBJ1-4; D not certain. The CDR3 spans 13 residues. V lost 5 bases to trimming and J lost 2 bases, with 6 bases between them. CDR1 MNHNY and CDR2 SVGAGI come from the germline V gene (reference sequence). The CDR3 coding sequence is TGTGCCAGCAGTCACGGGACTAATGAAAAACTGTTTTTT. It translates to CASSHGTNEKLFF.

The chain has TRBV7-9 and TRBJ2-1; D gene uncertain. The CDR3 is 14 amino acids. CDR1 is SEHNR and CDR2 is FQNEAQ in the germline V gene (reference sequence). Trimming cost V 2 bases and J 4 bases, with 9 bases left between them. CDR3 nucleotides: TGTGCCAGCAGCTTACTAACGGTGTACAATGAGCAGTTCTTC. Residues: CASSLLTVYNEQFF.

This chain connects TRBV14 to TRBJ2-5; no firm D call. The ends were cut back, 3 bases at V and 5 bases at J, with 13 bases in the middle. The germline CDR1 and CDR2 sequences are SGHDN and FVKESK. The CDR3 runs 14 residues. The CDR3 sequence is CASSHRAVLETQYF. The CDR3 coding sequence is TGTGCCAGCAGCCATCGGGCGGTCCTGGAGACCCAGTACTTC.

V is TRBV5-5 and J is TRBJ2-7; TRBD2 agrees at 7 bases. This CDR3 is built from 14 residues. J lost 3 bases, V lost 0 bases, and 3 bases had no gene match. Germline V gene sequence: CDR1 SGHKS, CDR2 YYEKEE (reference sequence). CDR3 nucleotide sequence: TGTGCCAGCAGCTTGGGCGCGGGAGACTACGAGCAGTACTTC. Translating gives CASSLGAGDYEQYF.

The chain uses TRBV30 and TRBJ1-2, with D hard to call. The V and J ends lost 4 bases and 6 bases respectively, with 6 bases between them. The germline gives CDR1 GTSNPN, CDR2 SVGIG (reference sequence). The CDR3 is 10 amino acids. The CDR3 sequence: CAWKNDGYTF. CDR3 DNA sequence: TGTGCCTGGAAAAATGATGGCTACACCTTC.

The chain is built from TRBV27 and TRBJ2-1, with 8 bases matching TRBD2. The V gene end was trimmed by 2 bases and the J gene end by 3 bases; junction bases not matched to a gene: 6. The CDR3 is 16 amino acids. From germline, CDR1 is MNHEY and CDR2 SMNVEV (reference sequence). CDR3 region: CASSLTSGDFYNEQFF. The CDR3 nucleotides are TGTGCCAGCAGTTTAACTAGCGGAGATTTCTACAATGAGCAGTTCTTC.

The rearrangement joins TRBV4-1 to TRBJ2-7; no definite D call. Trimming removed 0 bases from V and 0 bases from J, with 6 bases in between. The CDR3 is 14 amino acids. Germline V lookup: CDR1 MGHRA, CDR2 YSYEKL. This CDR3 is CASSQDSGSYEQYF. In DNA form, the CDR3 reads TGCGCCAGCAGCCAAGATTCAGGCTCCTACGAGCAGTACTTC.

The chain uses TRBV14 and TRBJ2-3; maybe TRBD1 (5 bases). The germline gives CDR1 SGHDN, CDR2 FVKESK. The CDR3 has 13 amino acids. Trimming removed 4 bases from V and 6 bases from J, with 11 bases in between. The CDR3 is CASSPLGRDTQYF. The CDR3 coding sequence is TGTGCCAGCAGCCCCCTGGGGCGGGATACGCAGTATTTT.

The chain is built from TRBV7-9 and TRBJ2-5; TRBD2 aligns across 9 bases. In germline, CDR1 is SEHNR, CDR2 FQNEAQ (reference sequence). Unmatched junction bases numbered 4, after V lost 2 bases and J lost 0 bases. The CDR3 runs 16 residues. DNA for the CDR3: TGTGCCAGCAGCTTACCTCCTAGCGGGGACCAAGAGACCCAGTACTTC. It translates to CASSLPPSGDQETQYF. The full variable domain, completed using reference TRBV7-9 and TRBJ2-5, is DTGVSQNPRHKITKRGQNVTFRCDPISEHNRLYWYRQTLGQGPEFLTYFQNEAQLEKSRLLSDRFSAERPKGSFSTLEIQRTEQGDSAMYLCASSLPPSGDQETQYFGPGTRLLVL.

CDR3 loop: CASSVGTLQETQYF. The DNA for the CDR3 is TGTGCCAGCAGCGTCGGGACACTCCAAGAGACCCAGTACTTC. This chain connects TRBV9 to TRBJ2-5; tentatively, D is TRBD1 (6 bases). V was pared by 2 bases and J by 1 base, with 9 bases between. The germline V gene encodes CDR1 SGDLS and CDR2 YYNGEE. The CDR3 extends over 14 amino acids.

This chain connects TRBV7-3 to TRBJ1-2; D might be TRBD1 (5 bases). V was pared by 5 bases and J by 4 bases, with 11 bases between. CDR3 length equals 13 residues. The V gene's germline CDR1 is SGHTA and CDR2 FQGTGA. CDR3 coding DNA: TGTGCCAGCAGCCCCGATGGGGGCTATGGCTACACCTTC. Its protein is CASSPDGGYGYTF.

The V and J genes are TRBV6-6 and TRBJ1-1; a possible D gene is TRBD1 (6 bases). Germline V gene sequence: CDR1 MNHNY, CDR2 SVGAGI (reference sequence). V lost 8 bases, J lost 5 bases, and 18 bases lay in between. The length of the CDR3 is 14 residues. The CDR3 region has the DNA TGTGCCAGCGGTCAGATAGGGGGTGGGACTGAAGCTTTCTTT. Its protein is CASGQIGGGTEAFF.

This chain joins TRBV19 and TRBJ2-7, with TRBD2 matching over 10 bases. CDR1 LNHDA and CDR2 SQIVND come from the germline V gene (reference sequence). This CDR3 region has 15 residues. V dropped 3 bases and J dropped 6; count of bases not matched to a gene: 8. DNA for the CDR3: TGTGCCAGTAGTATTACGGATAGCGGGAGGTCCGAGCAGTACTTC. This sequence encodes CASSITDSGRSEQYF.

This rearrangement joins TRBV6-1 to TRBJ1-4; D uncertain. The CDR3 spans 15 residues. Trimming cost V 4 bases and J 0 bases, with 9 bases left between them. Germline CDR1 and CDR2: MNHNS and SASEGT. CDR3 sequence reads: CASSVEVATNEKLFF. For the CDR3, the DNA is TGTGCCAGCAGTGTAGAGGTTGCAACTAATGAAAAACTGTTTTTT.

The CDR3 spells CASSVGQAEGETQYF. In nucleotides, the CDR3 is TGTGCCAGCAGCGTGGGACAGGCTGAGGGGGAGACCCAGTACTTC. This chain connects TRBV11-2 to TRBJ2-5, with 8 bases that match TRBD1. Trimming cost V 5 bases and J 5 bases; bases outside gene matches: 10. The length of the CDR3 is 15 residues. Germline V gives CDR1 SGHAT, CDR2 FQNNGV. Full variable domain (missing parts from reference TRBV11-2 and TRBJ2-5): EAGVAQSPRYKIIEKRQSVAFWCNPISGHATLYWYQQILGQGPKLLIQFQNNGVVDDSQLPKDRFSAERLKGVDSTLKIQPAKLEDSAVYLCASSVGQAEGETQYFGPGTRLLVL.

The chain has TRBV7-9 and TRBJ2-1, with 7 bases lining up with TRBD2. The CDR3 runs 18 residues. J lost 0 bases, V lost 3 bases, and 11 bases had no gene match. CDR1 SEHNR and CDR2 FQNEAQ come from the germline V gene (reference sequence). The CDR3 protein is CASSFRAGASSSYNEQFF. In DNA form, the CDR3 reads TGTGCCAGCAGCTTCCGGGCGGGAGCGAGTAGCTCCTACAATGAGCAGTTCTTC.

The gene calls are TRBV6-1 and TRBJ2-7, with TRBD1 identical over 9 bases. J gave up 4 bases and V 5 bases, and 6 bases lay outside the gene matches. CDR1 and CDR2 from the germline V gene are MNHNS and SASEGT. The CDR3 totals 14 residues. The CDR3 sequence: CASSKTGGKYEQYF. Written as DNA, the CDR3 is TGTGCCAGCAGTAAGACAGGGGGAAAGTACGAGCAGTACTTC.

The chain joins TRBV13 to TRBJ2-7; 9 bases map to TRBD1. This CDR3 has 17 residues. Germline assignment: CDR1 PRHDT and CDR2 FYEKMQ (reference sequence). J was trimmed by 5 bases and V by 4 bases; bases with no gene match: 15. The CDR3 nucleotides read TGTGCCAGCAGCTCCGAATGGGGACAGGGCTTATTCCACGAGCAGTACTTC. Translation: CASSSEWGQGLFHEQYF.

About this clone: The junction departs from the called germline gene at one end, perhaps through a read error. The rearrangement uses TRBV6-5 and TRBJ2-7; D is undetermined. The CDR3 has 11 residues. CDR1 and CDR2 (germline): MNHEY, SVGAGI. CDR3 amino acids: CASSYSHEQYF. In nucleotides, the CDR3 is TGTGCCAGCAGTTACTCCCACGAGCAGTACTTC.

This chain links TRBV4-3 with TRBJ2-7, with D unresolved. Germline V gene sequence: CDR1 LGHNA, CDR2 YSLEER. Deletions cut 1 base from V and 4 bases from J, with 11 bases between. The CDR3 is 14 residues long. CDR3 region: CASSQGTAGYEQYF. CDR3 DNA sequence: TGCGCCAGCAGCCAAGGGACGGCAGGTTACGAGCAGTACTTC.

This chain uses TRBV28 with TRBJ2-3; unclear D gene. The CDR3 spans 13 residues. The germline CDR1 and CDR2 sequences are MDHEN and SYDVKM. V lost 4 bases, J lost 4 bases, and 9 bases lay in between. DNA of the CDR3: TGTGCCAGCAGTTACCACTTGGCAGATACGCAGTATTTT. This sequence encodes CASSYHLADTQYF.

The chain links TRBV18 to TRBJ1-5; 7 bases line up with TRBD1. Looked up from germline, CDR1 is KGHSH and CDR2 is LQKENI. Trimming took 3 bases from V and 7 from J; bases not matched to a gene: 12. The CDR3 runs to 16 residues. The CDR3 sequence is CASSPNATGIRQPQHF. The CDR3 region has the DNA TGTGCCAGCTCACCCAATGCGACAGGGATACGGCAGCCCCAGCATTTT.

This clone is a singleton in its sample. The CDR3 DNA sequence: TGCGCCAGCAGCTGGAGGACTAGCGGGGGCCCCCCCCCAGATACGCAGTATTTT. Amino acids: CASSWRTSGGPPPDTQYF. The chain has TRBV5-1 and TRBJ2-3, with 13 positions matching TRBD2. J gave up 4 bases and V 3 bases, and 11 bases lay outside the gene matches. This CDR3 spans 18 amino acids. Germline loops: CDR1 SGHRS, CDR2 YFSETQ.

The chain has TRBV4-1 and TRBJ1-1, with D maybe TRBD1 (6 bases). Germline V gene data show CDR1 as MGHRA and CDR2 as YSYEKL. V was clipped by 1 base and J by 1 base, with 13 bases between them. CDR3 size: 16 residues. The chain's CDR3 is CASSQGSQGKNTEAFF. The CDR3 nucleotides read TGCGCCAGCAGCCAAGGGTCCCAGGGGAAGAACACTGAAGCTTTCTTT.

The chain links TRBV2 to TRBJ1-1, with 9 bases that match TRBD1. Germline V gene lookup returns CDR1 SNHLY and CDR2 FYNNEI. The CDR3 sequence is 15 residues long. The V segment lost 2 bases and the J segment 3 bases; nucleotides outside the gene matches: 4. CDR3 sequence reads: CASSEKGQGDTEAFF. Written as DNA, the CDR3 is TGTGCCAGCAGTGAAAAGGGACAGGGAGACACTGAAGCTTTCTTT.

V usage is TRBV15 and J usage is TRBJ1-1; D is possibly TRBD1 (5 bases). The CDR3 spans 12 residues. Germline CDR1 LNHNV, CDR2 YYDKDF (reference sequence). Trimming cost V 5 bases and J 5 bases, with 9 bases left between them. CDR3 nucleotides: TGTGCCACCAGCGGCGGGGGTACTGAAGCTTTCTTT. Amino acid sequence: CATSGGGTEAFF.

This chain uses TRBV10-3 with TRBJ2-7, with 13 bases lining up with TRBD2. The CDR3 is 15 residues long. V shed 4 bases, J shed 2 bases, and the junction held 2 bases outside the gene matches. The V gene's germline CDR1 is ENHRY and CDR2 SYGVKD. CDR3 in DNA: TGTGCCATCAGTGCCGGGACTAGCGGGACCTACGAGCAGTACTTC. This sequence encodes CAISAGTSGTYEQYF.

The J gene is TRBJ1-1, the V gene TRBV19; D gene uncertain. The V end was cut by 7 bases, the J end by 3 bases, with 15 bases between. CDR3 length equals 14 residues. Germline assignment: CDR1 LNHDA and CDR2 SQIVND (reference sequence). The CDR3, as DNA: TGTGCCAGTAATTTGAGGACCGGGGACACTGAAGCTTTCTTT. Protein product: CASNLRTGDTEAFF.

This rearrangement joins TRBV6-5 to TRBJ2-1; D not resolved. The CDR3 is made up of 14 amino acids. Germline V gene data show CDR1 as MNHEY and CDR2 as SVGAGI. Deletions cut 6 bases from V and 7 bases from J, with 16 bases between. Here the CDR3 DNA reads TGTGCCAGCAGGGCGATCAGGAGTATGAATGAGCAGTTCTTC. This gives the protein CASRAIRSMNEQFF.